A single sample gave rise to the 5 T cell receptor beta chains below, sequenced in a study of cytomegalovirus exposure and HLA in healthy donors. Use of 60 Vbeta and 13 Jbeta primers characterized the PCR. Here immunoSEQ multiplex PCR was the method, and the copy in TCRdb shows in-frame clones only, minus some. This sample has about 96,000 clones; roughly 74% occur once, and the top ten carry roughly 13%. The specimen was PBMCs. The receptors stem from a woman between 65 and 79 years old in good health and CMV-seropositive.

This clone was seen a few times. V usage is TRBV4-3 and J usage is TRBJ2-7, with TRBD2 matching over 9 bases. The CDR3 has 17 amino acids. Trimming removed 2 bases from V and 6 bases from J; junction bases left unmatched: 14. Looked up from germline, CDR1 is LGHNA and CDR2 is YSLEER. The CDR3 nucleotides are TGCGCCAGCAGCCAACAATCGGCGGGAGGGGTAGGTCGCGAGCAGTACTTC. This gives the protein CASSQQSAGGVGREQYF.

With respect to this clone: An end of the junction differs from the germline gene, which may be a read error. The chain couples TRBV7-9 to TRBJ1-1; tentative D call: TRBD1 (5 bases). From germline, CDR1 is SEHNR and CDR2 FQNEAQ (reference sequence). This CDR3 has 12 amino acids. The CDR3 reads CSSSLDGGGAFF. Here the CDR3 DNA reads TGTTCCAGCAGCTTAGACGGGGGGGGAGCTTTCTTT.

The rearrangement uses TRBV29-1 and TRBJ1-1; a possible D gene is TRBD1 (5 bases). The CDR3 has 13 residues. Germline values: CDR1 SQVTM, CDR2 ANQGSEA. The germline V and J ends were trimmed by 7 bases and 2 bases, with 14 bases remaining between them. The CDR3 DNA sequence: TGCAGCGCGCGACAGACAACCAACACTGAAGCTTTCTTT. Amino acids: CSARQTTNTEAFF.

The CDR3 region is CASSAPLGGGTGELFF. The CDR3 DNA reads as TGTGCCAGCAGCGCGCCCTTAGGGGGGGGGACCGGGGAGCTGTTTTTT. The chain uses TRBV7-2 and TRBJ2-2, with D perhaps TRBD2 (7 bases). Trimming shortened V by 5 bases and J by 5 bases, and 18 bases separated the two germline ends. The germline gives CDR1 SGHTA, CDR2 FQGNSA. This CDR3 has 16 amino acids. Together with reference TRBV7-2 and TRBJ2-2, the CDR3 gives the full variable domain: GAGVSQSPSNKVTEKGKDVELRCDPISGHTALYWYRQSLGQGLEFLIYFQGNSAPDKSGLPSDRFSAERTGGSVSTLTIQRTQQEDSAVYLCASSAPLGGGTGELFFGEGSRLTVL.

This clone has only one observation. The chain employs TRBV11-2 and TRBJ1-6; D remains ambiguous. CDR1 and CDR2 (germline): SGHAT, FQNNGV. The CDR3 has 14 residues. V was cut by 2 bases and J by 7 bases, with 9 bases left in between. The CDR3 loop is CASSLFRGNSPLHF. CDR3 sequence (DNA): TGTGCCAGCAGCTTATTCCGGGGAAATTCACCCCTCCACTTT.